These 20 T cell receptor beta chains originate from one sample sequenced in a study of cytomegalovirus exposure and HLA in healthy donors. PCR used 60 Vbeta primers and 13 Jbeta primers. TCRdb keeps only in-frame clones here, not all; method: immunoSEQ multiplex PCR. The sample consists of around 63,000 clones, roughly 73% of them appearing once. The sample consisted of PBMCs. All receptors come from a man in his forties or fifties in good health and CMV-seronegative.

This chain links TRBV6-5 with TRBJ2-7, with D possibly TRBD2 on 6 matching bases. Germline lookup yields CDR1 MNHEY and CDR2 SVGAGI. The CDR3 totals 15 residues. Trimming cost V 0 bases and J 4 bases, with 13 bases left between them. CDR3 region: CASSYSMGGRYEQYF. CDR3 sequence (DNA): TGTGCCAGCAGTTACTCGATGGGGGGAAGGTACGAGCAGTACTTC.

This clone turned up a few times. This chain joins TRBV5-1 and TRBJ2-7; TRBD2 aligns across 9 bases. Germline V gene sequence: CDR1 SGHRS, CDR2 YFSETQ. The length of the CDR3 is 16 residues. J gave up 9 bases and V 3 bases, and 16 bases lay outside the gene matches. Here the CDR3 reads CASSYSGTSYGRTQYF. CDR3 coding DNA: TGCGCCAGCAGCTACTCCGGGACTAGCTATGGGAGGACGCAGTACTTC.

This clone is labeled as large. This chain links TRBV7-2 with TRBJ1-1, with D possibly being TRBD1 (6 bases). This CDR3 has 14 amino acids. CDR1 is SGHTA, CDR2 FQGNSA, per germline. V shed 2 bases and J shed 7 bases, with 14 bases lying between them. CDR3 loop: CASSLLWEGGEAFF. The CDR3 DNA sequence: TGTGCCAGCAGCTTACTATGGGAAGGGGGTGAAGCTTTCTTT.

This chain connects TRBV5-8 to TRBJ2-7, with a tentative D call TRBD2 (6 bases). The length of the CDR3 is 14 residues. Germline V gene sequence: CDR1 SGHTS, CDR2 YDEGEE. Trimming left V 0 bases short and J 3 bases short, with 10 bases between. The CDR3 is CASSLGGGVYEQYF. The CDR3 DNA reads TGTGCCAGCAGCTTGGGCGGCGGGGTCTACGAGCAGTACTTC.

This clone was detected a few times. The rearrangement uses TRBV6-6 and TRBJ1-1; D not certain. CDR3 length equals 14 residues. V lost 4 bases, J lost 6 bases, and 15 bases lay in between. The germline V gene encodes CDR1 MNHNY and CDR2 SVGAGI (reference sequence). CDR3 region: CASSSPTGKAEAFF. DNA for the CDR3: TGTGCCAGCAGTTCCCCGACGGGGAAAGCTGAAGCTTTCTTT.

The chain links TRBV13 to TRBJ2-2, with a tentative D call TRBD1 (5 bases). The V end lost 5 bases, the J end lost 3 bases, and 10 bases lay between the germline ends. Germline V CDR1 and CDR2: PRHDT, FYEKMQ (reference sequence). There are 14 residues in the CDR3. CDR3 sequence reads: CASSPWGHTGELFF. The CDR3 region has the DNA TGTGCCAGCAGCCCATGGGGCCACACCGGGGAGCTGTTTTTT.

Notes on this clone: The germline gene is not matched at one end of the junction; a read error may be the cause. This rearrangement joins TRBV5-6 to TRBJ1-3, with 10 bases aligning to TRBD1. CDR3 length equals 13 residues. Germline CDR1 and CDR2: SGHDT and YYEEEE. Here the CDR3 reads CASHRDRGPVWDF. The DNA of the CDR3 is TGTGCCAGCCACCGGGACAGGGGCCCAGTGTGGGATTTT.

This clone occurred once. Other DNA sequences in this sample translate to the same CDR3. The chain couples TRBV19 to TRBJ2-7, with 9 bases that match TRBD2. CDR3 size: 16 residues. J gave up 2 bases and V 0 bases, and 5 bases lay outside the gene matches. The germline V gene encodes CDR1 LNHDA and CDR2 SQIVND (reference sequence). CDR3 nucleotide sequence: TGTGCCAGTAGTATAGACAGCGGGGGGACAACCTACGAGCAGTACTTC. It is translated as CASSIDSGGTTYEQYF.

The count of this clone is one. This chain links TRBV12-5 with TRBJ2-7; 7 nucleotides agree with TRBD1. Germline V gives CDR1 LGHNT, CDR2 FRNRAP. The CDR3 is 15 residues long. V lost 0 bases and J lost 1; bases outside the gene matches: 3. CDR3 amino acids: CASGLVGDRSYEQYF. The CDR3 nucleotides read TGTGCTAGTGGTTTGGTCGGGGACAGATCCTACGAGCAGTACTTC. The complete variable domain, with remaining parts taken from reference TRBV12-5 and TRBJ2-7, reads DARVTQTPRHKVTEMGQEVTMRCQPILGHNTVFWYRQTMMQGLELLAYFRNRAPLDDSGMPKDRFSAEMPDATLATLKIQPSEPRDSAVYFCASGLVGDRSYEQYFGPGTRLTVT.

The chain couples TRBV5-1 to TRBJ2-3; 13 positions agree with TRBD2. V gave up 4 bases and J gave up 5 bases; unmatched junction bases: 4. The CDR3 loop spans 15 amino acids. Looked up from germline, CDR1 is SGHRS and CDR2 is YFSETQ. The CDR3 protein is CASSTSGGGIDTQYF. Here the CDR3 DNA reads TGCGCCAGCAGCACTAGCGGGGGGGGGATAGATACGCAGTATTTT. Full variable domain (remainder filled in from reference TRBV5-1 and TRBJ2-3): KAGVTQTPRYLIKTRGQQVTLSCSPISGHRSVSWYQQTPGQGLQFLFEYFSETQRNKGNFPGRFSGRQFSNSRSEMNVSTLELGDSALYLCASSTSGGGIDTQYFGPGTRLTVL.

J is TRBJ2-7 and V is TRBV4-1, with D perhaps TRBD2 (6 bases). This CDR3 has 14 amino acids. Germline V CDR1 and CDR2: MGHRA, YSYEKL. Trimming shortened V by 0 bases and J by 5 bases, and 11 bases separated the two germline ends. The CDR3 here is CASSQEASAHEQYF. The DNA of the CDR3 is TGCGCCAGCAGCCAAGAAGCTAGCGCTCACGAGCAGTACTTC.

The chain joins TRBV5-8 to TRBJ2-5; D not certain. The CDR3 totals 15 residues. Germline CDR1 is SGHTS and CDR2 is YDEGEE. V shed 0 bases and J shed 4 bases, with 13 bases lying between them. The CDR3 nucleotides are TGTGCCAGCAGCTTGGGCAGCCAGAGGCGAGAGACCCAGTACTTC. This translates into CASSLGSQRRETQYF.

This chain links TRBV7-2 with TRBJ1-1; D perhaps matches TRBD1 (6 bases). CDR3 length: 14 residues. Germline loops: CDR1 SGHTA, CDR2 FQGNSA. The ends were cut back, 2 bases at V and 6 bases at J, with 13 bases in the middle. In nucleotides, the CDR3 is TGTGCCAGCAGCTTAAGTAGGGACACCGCTGAAGCTTTCTTT. This encodes CASSLSRDTAEAFF. Supplemented by reference TRBV7-2 and TRBJ1-1, the full variable domain reads GAGVSQSPSNKVTEKGKDVELRCDPISGHTALYWYRQSLGQGLEFLIYFQGNSAPDKSGLPSDRFSAERTGGSVSTLTIQRTQQEDSAVYLCASSLSRDTAEAFFGQGTRLTVV.

The rearrangement links TRBV27 to TRBJ2-6; 9 bases agree with TRBD2. CDR3 length: 16 residues. The trim removed 1 base at V and 3 bases at J, leaving 1 base unmatched. Germline CDR1 and CDR2: MNHEY and SMNVEV (reference sequence). The CDR3 region has the DNA TGTGCCAGCAGTTTATTAGCGGGAGTTGGGGCCAACGTCCTGACTTTC. Translation gives CASSLLAGVGANVLTF.

The CDR3 DNA reads as TGTGCCATCAGTGAGAAGAGGATGGGACAGGGAGGGGCTCAGCCCCAGCATTTT. This sequence encodes CAISEKRMGQGGAQPQHF. The chain employs TRBV10-3 and TRBJ1-5, with 9 bases aligning to TRBD1. The ends lost 2 bases at V and 6 bases at J; junction bases unmatched: 14. Germline CDR1 ENHRY, CDR2 SYGVKD. This CDR3 spans 18 amino acids.

The rearrangement joins TRBV6-5 to TRBJ1-1, with TRBD1 identical over 8 bases. Germline V gene lookup returns CDR1 MNHEY and CDR2 SVGAGI. The V and J ends lost 5 bases and 4 bases, in that order; junction bases with no gene match: 3. This CDR3 spans 13 amino acids. CDR3: CASSDRGGTEAFF. DNA for the CDR3: TGTGCCAGCAGTGACAGGGGAGGCACTGAAGCTTTCTTT.

This sequence joins TRBV7-2 and TRBJ2-5, with no clear D. The end of the DNA fits TRBJ2-7 better, so the J call may be wrong. CDR3 length: 12 amino acids. Germline assignment: CDR1 SGHTA and CDR2 FQGNSA. The CDR3 region is CASSSIYYEQYF. DNA for the CDR3: TGTGCCAGCAGTTCCATCTACTACGAGCAGTACTTC.

The chain combines TRBV6-6 with TRBJ2-7; the match to TRBD2 covers 7 bases. The V gene's germline CDR1 is MNHNY and CDR2 SVGAGI (reference sequence). V trimming: 6 bases; J trimming: 2 bases; junction bases outside the gene matches: 7. This CDR3 is built from 14 residues. CDR3 DNA: TGTGCCAGCAGCCCTAGCGGAGGCCCCTACGAGCAGTACTTC. It is translated as CASSPSGGPYEQYF.

This chain joins TRBV28 and TRBJ2-5; maybe TRBD2 (7 bases). CDR3 length: 13 residues. Germline CDR1 and CDR2: MDHEN and SYDVKM. V was cut by 3 bases and J by 5 bases, with 10 bases left in between. In DNA, the CDR3 is TGTGCCAGCAGTTTCGGGGGGCTGGAGACCCAGTACTTC. Protein sequence: CASSFGGLETQYF.

This rearrangement joins TRBV5-1 to TRBJ2-2, with 7 nucleotides matching TRBD2. Germline assignment: CDR1 SGHRS and CDR2 YFSETQ. Trimming at V came to 0 bases and at J to 1 base, leaving 6 bases not matched to a gene. The CDR3 runs to 17 residues. Here the CDR3 DNA reads TGCGCCAGCAGCTTGGGGGCGGGAGCCCAGAACACCGGGGAGCTGTTTTTT. This codes for CASSLGAGAQNTGELFF.